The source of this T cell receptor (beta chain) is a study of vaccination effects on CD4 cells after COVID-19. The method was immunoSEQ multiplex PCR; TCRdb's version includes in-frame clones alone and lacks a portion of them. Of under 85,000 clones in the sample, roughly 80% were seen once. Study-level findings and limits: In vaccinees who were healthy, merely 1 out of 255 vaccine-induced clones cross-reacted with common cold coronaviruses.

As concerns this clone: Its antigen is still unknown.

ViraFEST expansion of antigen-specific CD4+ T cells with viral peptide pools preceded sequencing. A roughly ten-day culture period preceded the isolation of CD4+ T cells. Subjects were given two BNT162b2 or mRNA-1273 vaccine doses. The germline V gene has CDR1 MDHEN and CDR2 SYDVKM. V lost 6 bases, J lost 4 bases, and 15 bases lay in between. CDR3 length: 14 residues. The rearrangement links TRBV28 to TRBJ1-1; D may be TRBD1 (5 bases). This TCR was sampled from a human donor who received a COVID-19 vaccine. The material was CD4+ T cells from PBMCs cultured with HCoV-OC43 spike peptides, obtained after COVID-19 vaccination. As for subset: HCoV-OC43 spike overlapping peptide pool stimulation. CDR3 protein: CASSETVIGTEAFF. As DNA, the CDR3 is TGTGCCAGCAGCGAGACAGTAATCGGCACTGAAGCTTTCTTT.